Below, one T cell receptor beta chain is given with its context. The data stem from a study of blood T cell repertoires in COVID-19. Study details: The origin of the acute and convalescent COVID-19 samples was the United States, Italy and Spain. The cDNA or gDNA used as material had been derived from T cells, B-cell-depleted T cells, or PBMCs.

In the study's own analysis: From reference gene primer amplification, estimates of nucleated cell counts were derived. The method was immunoSEQ multiplex PCR; TCRdb's version includes in-frame clones alone and lacks a portion of them. V and J calls and clone size are as listed in that table; D and trimming were resolved from the DNA. Of some 97,000 clones in the sample, roughly 86% were seen once. The TCR sequence derives from an older woman with acute or convalescent COVID-19. What was sequenced was peripheral blood.

CDR3 residues: CASHTDRNEKLFF. Written as DNA, the CDR3 is TGTGCCAGCCACACAGACCGTAATGAAAAACTGTTTTTT. The chain links TRBV18 to TRBJ1-4; D remains unclear. Germline V gives CDR1 KGHSH, CDR2 LQKENI. This CDR3 contains 13 residues. V was clipped by 8 bases and J by 4 bases, with 11 bases between them.